The rows below give T cell receptor beta chains drawn from one sample of a study of long-term antiretroviral therapy in people with HIV. Produced via immunoSEQ multiplex PCR; TCRdb's table is partial and in-frame only. Of some 24,000 clones in the sample, approximately 86% were seen once. The material sequenced was unsorted PBMCs, taken 1.8 years before starting antiretroviral therapy. The receptors shown here come from a man in his forties or fifties with HIV. CDR3s include the opening cysteine and the closing phenylalanine or tryptophan. Fields, in order: clone size, V gene, D gene, J gene, CDR3 protein, CDR3 DNA. A D gene is named only where the DNA matches it firmly. Expanded clones get a size class; other rows say once, few or many, or leave the size out.

clone_size: NA
v_call: TRBV18
d_call: NA
j_call: TRBJ2-1
cdr3_aa: CASSPQGLTGSYNEQFF
cdr3_nt: TGTGCCAGCTCACCTCAGGGGTTAACGGGATCCTACAATGAGCAGTTCTTC

clone_size: NA
v_call: TRBV6-5
d_call: TRBD1
j_call: TRBJ2-7
cdr3_aa: CASSYSGQGAWEQYF
cdr3_nt: TGTGCCAGCAGTTACTCTGGACAGGGGGCGTGGGAGCAGTACTTC

clone_size: NA
v_call: TRBV15
d_call: NA
j_call: TRBJ1-1
cdr3_aa: CATSREMGGLGSEAFF
cdr3_nt: TGTGCCACCAGCAGAGAGATGGGGGGGCTCGGCTCTGAAGCTTTCTTT

clone_size: NA
v_call: TRBV5-5
d_call: NA
j_call: TRBJ2-7
cdr3_aa: CASRLGDEQYF
cdr3_nt: TGTGCCAGCAGGTTGGGGGACGAGCAGTACTTC

clone_size: NA
v_call: TRBV5-6
d_call: NA
j_call: TRBJ2-1
cdr3_aa: CASSLTGNSAYNEQFF
cdr3_nt: TGTGCCAGCAGCTTGACAGGGAATTCAGCCTACAATGAGCAGTTCTTC

clone_size: NA
v_call: TRBV30
d_call: NA
j_call: TRBJ1-1
cdr3_aa: CAWRQKGTARPEAFF
cdr3_nt: TGTGCCTGGAGACAAAAAGGGACGGCGAGGCCTGAAGCTTTCTTT

clone_size: NA
v_call: TRBV4-1
d_call: NA
j_call: TRBJ2-5
cdr3_aa: CASRLKDNRETQYF
cdr3_nt: TGCGCCAGCAGACTCAAGGACAATCGAGAGACCCAGTACTTC

clone_size: NA
v_call: TRBV6-6
d_call: TRBD1
j_call: TRBJ1-1
cdr3_aa: CASTVTGMNTEAFF
cdr3_nt: TGTGCCAGCACCGTGACAGGGATGAACACTGAAGCTTTCTTT

clone_size: NA
v_call: TRBV29-1
d_call: NA
j_call: TRBJ2-1
cdr3_aa: CSVGREFF
cdr3_nt: TGCAGCGTTGGCCGCGAGTTCTTC

clone_size: NA
v_call: TRBV23-1
d_call: TRBD1
j_call: TRBJ1-1
cdr3_aa: CASSHGGDRDTEAFF
cdr3_nt: TGCGCCAGCAGTCACGGGGGGGACAGGGACACTGAAGCTTTCTTT

clone_size: NA
v_call: TRBV5-1
d_call: TRBD2
j_call: TRBJ2-1
cdr3_aa: CASSSGLAGVNEQFF
cdr3_nt: TGCGCCAGCAGCTCGGGACTAGCGGGAGTCAATGAGCAGTTCTTC

clone_size: once
v_call: TRBV10-3
d_call: TRBD2
j_call: TRBJ2-3
cdr3_aa: CAISASGTSGGHTDTQYF
cdr3_nt: TGTGCCATCAGTGCCTCAGGGACTAGCGGGGGCCACACAGATACGCAGTATTTT

clone_size: NA
v_call: TRBV10-3
d_call: NA
j_call: TRBJ1-4
cdr3_aa: CAISEMGSSTNEKLFF
cdr3_nt: TGTGCCATCAGTGAAATGGGTTCCTCAACTAATGAAAAACTGTTTTTT

clone_size: NA
v_call: TRBV5-1
d_call: NA
j_call: TRBJ2-7
cdr3_aa: CASSEGGRVYEQYF
cdr3_nt: TGCGCCAGCAGCGAAGGGGGAAGAGTCTACGAGCAGTACTTC

clone_size: NA
v_call: TRBV19
d_call: TRBD1
j_call: TRBJ2-7
cdr3_aa: CASTRTGSSYEQYF
cdr3_nt: TGTGCCAGTACCCGGACAGGGAGCTCCTACGAGCAGTACTTC

clone_size: NA
v_call: TRBV18
d_call: TRBD1
j_call: TRBJ2-5
cdr3_aa: CASSPAGGAETQYF
cdr3_nt: TGTGCCAGCTCACCGGCAGGGGGCGCGGAGACCCAGTACTTC

clone_size: NA
v_call: TRBV15
d_call: TRBD1
j_call: TRBJ1-5
cdr3_aa: CATSPRAGGTTFGNQPQHF
cdr3_nt: TGTGCCACCAGCCCCCGGGCAGGGGGCACTACTTTTGGCAATCAGCCCCAGCATTTT

clone_size: NA
v_call: TRBV27
d_call: TRBD2
j_call: TRBJ2-7
cdr3_aa: CASSLSGGAGGDEQYF
cdr3_nt: TGTGCCAGCAGTTTATCGGGGGGGGCGGGAGGGGATGAGCAGTACTTC

clone_size: NA
v_call: TRBV2
d_call: NA
j_call: TRBJ1-5
cdr3_aa: CASSELGTSNQPQHF
cdr3_nt: TGTGCCAGCAGTGAATTAGGGACTAGCAATCAGCCCCAGCATTTT

clone_size: NA
v_call: TRBV2
d_call: TRBD1
j_call: TRBJ2-2
cdr3_aa: CASSALRTGLFHVGELFF
cdr3_nt: TGTGCCAGCAGTGCCCTTCGGACAGGGCTTTTCCACGTCGGGGAGCTGTTTTTT

clone_size: NA
v_call: TRBV7-2
d_call: TRBD1
j_call: TRBJ2-7
cdr3_aa: CASSLVGTASYEQYF
cdr3_nt: TGTGCCAGCAGCTTAGTAGGGACAGCTTCCTACGAGCAGTACTTC

clone_size: NA
v_call: TRBV5-5
d_call: TRBD1
j_call: TRBJ1-5
cdr3_aa: CASSLGDRGNQPQHF
cdr3_nt: TGTGCCAGCAGCTTGGGGGACAGGGGAAATCAGCCCCAGCATTTT

clone_size: NA
v_call: TRBV5-8
d_call: TRBD2
j_call: TRBJ2-7
cdr3_aa: CASGGTTSYEQYF
cdr3_nt: TGTGCCAGCGGGGGGACTACCTCCTACGAGCAGTACTTC

clone_size: NA
v_call: TRBV9
d_call: NA
j_call: TRBJ1-5
cdr3_aa: CASSVGTDYQPQHF
cdr3_nt: TGTGCCAGCAGCGTAGGGACAGACTATCAGCCCCAGCATTTT

clone_size: once
v_call: TRBV28
d_call: NA
j_call: TRBJ1-5
cdr3_aa: CASRAGGAVQPQHF
cdr3_nt: TGTGCCAGCAGAGCTGGGGGGGCGGTCCAGCCCCAGCATTTT

clone_size: once
v_call: TRBV5-1
d_call: NA
j_call: TRBJ1-3
cdr3_aa: CASSLSGAGNTIYF
cdr3_nt: TGCGCCAGCAGCTTGTCGGGTGCTGGAAACACCATATATTTT

clone_size: NA
v_call: TRBV29-1
d_call: TRBD1
j_call: TRBJ1-1
cdr3_aa: CSVTGGGDTEAFF
cdr3_nt: TGCAGCGTTACAGGGGGGGGTGACACTGAAGCTTTCTTT

clone_size: NA
v_call: TRBV2
d_call: NA
j_call: TRBJ1-1
cdr3_aa: CASSEEGNTEAFF
cdr3_nt: TGTGCCAGCAGTGAAGAAGGGAACACTGAAGCTTTCTTT

clone_size: few
v_call: TRBV11-1
d_call: TRBD1
j_call: TRBJ1-6
cdr3_aa: CASRRTGAGSPLHF
cdr3_nt: TGTGCCAGCAGGCGGACAGGGGCCGGTTCACCCCTCCACTTT

clone_size: NA
v_call: TRBV2
d_call: TRBD1
j_call: TRBJ2-5
cdr3_aa: CASSEAPGGTQYF
cdr3_nt: TGTGCCAGCAGTGAAGCGCCAGGGGGGACCCAGTACTTC

clone_size: NA
v_call: TRBV4-1
d_call: TRBD1
j_call: TRBJ2-6
cdr3_aa: CASSPGQGAGGANVLTF
cdr3_nt: TGCGCCAGCAGCCCCGGACAGGGGGCAGGTGGGGCCAACGTCCTGACTTTC

clone_size: NA
v_call: TRBV30
d_call: NA
j_call: TRBJ2-3
cdr3_aa: CAWSVGEPSTDTQYF
cdr3_nt: TGTGCCTGGAGCGTGGGAGAGCCTAGCACAGATACGCAGTATTTT

clone_size: NA
v_call: TRBV5-1
d_call: TRBD1
j_call: TRBJ1-1
cdr3_aa: CASSLRTGGFLGTEAFF
cdr3_nt: TGCGCCAGCAGCTTGAGAACAGGGGGGTTTTTGGGAACTGAAGCTTTCTTT

clone_size: NA
v_call: TRBV9
d_call: NA
j_call: TRBJ2-7
cdr3_aa: CASSTRDTRHEQYF
cdr3_nt: TGTGCCAGCAGCACTCGGGACACTAGGCACGAGCAGTACTTC

clone_size: NA
v_call: TRBV7-9
d_call: NA
j_call: TRBJ2-1
cdr3_aa: CASSFDLFEQFF
cdr3_nt: TGTGCCAGCAGCTTTGACTTGTTCGAGCAGTTCTTC

clone_size: NA
v_call: TRBV7-2
d_call: NA
j_call: TRBJ1-1
cdr3_aa: CASSRTDNFGAFF
cdr3_nt: TGTGCCAGCAGCCGCACCGACAATTTCGGGGCTTTCTTT

clone_size: NA
v_call: TRBV5-1
d_call: NA
j_call: TRBJ2-7
cdr3_aa: CASSFRDGYEQYF
cdr3_nt: TGCGCCAGCAGCTTCCGGGACGGCTACGAGCAGTACTTC

clone_size: NA
v_call: TRBV15
d_call: TRBD2
j_call: TRBJ2-5
cdr3_aa: CATSRVGRGQETQYF
cdr3_nt: TGTGCCACCAGCAGAGTGGGGCGGGGGCAAGAGACCCAGTACTTC

clone_size: NA
v_call: TRBV5-1
d_call: NA
j_call: TRBJ2-1
cdr3_aa: CASSLVISSLESSYNEQFF
cdr3_nt: TGCGCCAGCAGCTTGGTCATTTCTTCACTTGAAAGCTCCTACAATGAGCAGTTCTTC

clone_size: NA
v_call: TRBV7-6
d_call: NA
j_call: TRBJ2-3
cdr3_aa: CASSLGASGADTQYF
cdr3_nt: TGTGCCAGCAGCTTGGGGGCGTCAGGGGCAGATACGCAGTATTTT

clone_size: NA
v_call: TRBV5-1
d_call: NA
j_call: TRBJ1-5
cdr3_aa: CASSTGFNQPQHF
cdr3_nt: TGCGCCAGCAGCACGGGCTTTAATCAGCCCCAGCATTTT

clone_size: NA
v_call: TRBV18
d_call: NA
j_call: TRBJ2-2
cdr3_aa: CASSIRENTGELFF
cdr3_nt: TGTGCCAGCTCAATACGAGAAAATACCGGGGAGCTGTTTTTT

clone_size: NA
v_call: TRBV6-6
d_call: TRBD1
j_call: TRBJ2-7
cdr3_aa: CASSYSQGTYEQYF
cdr3_nt: TGTGCCAGCAGTTACTCACAGGGGACCTACGAGCAGTACTTC

clone_size: NA
v_call: TRBV5-5
d_call: NA
j_call: TRBJ1-4
cdr3_aa: CASSLEGPREEEKLFF
cdr3_nt: TGTGCCAGCAGCTTGGAGGGGCCCAGGGAGGAAGAAAAACTGTTTTTT

clone_size: NA
v_call: TRBV5-1
d_call: TRBD1
j_call: TRBJ1-2
cdr3_aa: CASSPGGQGFYGYTF
cdr3_nt: TGCGCCAGCAGCCCGGGGGGACAGGGATTCTATGGCTACACCTTC

clone_size: few
v_call: TRBV29-1
d_call: NA
j_call: TRBJ2-1
cdr3_aa: CSDPGGAGNEQFF
cdr3_nt: TGCAGCGATCCCGGGGGCGCGGGCAATGAGCAGTTCTTC

clone_size: once
v_call: TRBV27
d_call: TRBD1
j_call: TRBJ1-3
cdr3_aa: CASSLVGGFGNTIYF
cdr3_nt: TGTGCCAGCAGTTTAGTAGGGGGCTTTGGAAACACCATATATTTT

clone_size: NA
v_call: TRBV28
d_call: TRBD2
j_call: TRBJ2-7
cdr3_aa: CASSPTVIAGYEQYF
cdr3_nt: TGTGCCAGCAGTCCGACGGTGATAGCGGGTTACGAGCAGTACTTC

clone_size: NA
v_call: TRBV6-5
d_call: NA
j_call: TRBJ2-7
cdr3_aa: CASSSYAHEQYF
cdr3_nt: TGTGCCAGCAGTTCGTATGCCCACGAGCAGTACTTC

clone_size: NA
v_call: TRBV27
d_call: NA
j_call: TRBJ1-6
cdr3_aa: CASSGLGGSPLHF
cdr3_nt: TGTGCCAGCAGTGGCCTGGGAGGCTCACCCCTCCACTTT

clone_size: NA
v_call: TRBV15
d_call: NA
j_call: TRBJ2-5
cdr3_aa: CATTGAAGTQYF
cdr3_nt: TGTGCCACCACCGGGGCGGCGGGGACCCAGTACTTC

clone_size: NA
v_call: TRBV4-1
d_call: TRBD2
j_call: TRBJ2-5
cdr3_aa: CASSPTSGGPSTQYF
cdr3_nt: TGCGCCAGCAGCCCGACTAGCGGGGGGCCGAGTACCCAGTACTTC

clone_size: NA
v_call: TRBV7-6
d_call: NA
j_call: TRBJ1-2
cdr3_aa: CASSLRWGDGYTF
cdr3_nt: TGTGCCAGCAGCTTGCGTTGGGGGGATGGCTACACCTTC

clone_size: NA
v_call: TRBV5-4
d_call: NA
j_call: TRBJ1-6
cdr3_aa: CASGLGSPSYNSPLHF
cdr3_nt: TGTGCCAGCGGATTGGGCAGCCCCTCCTATAATTCACCCCTCCACTTT

clone_size: NA
v_call: TRBV5-1
d_call: NA
j_call: TRBJ2-7
cdr3_aa: CASTPTGPSSYEQYF
cdr3_nt: TGCGCCAGCACCCCCACAGGCCCCAGCTCCTACGAGCAGTACTTC

clone_size: NA
v_call: TRBV9
d_call: NA
j_call: TRBJ1-1
cdr3_aa: CASSVGGRPDTEAFF
cdr3_nt: TGTGCCAGCAGCGTAGGCGGCAGGCCGGACACTGAAGCTTTCTTT